The subject of this entry is one T cell receptor beta chain. TCRdb independently ran MiXCR on the 5' RACE reads; one entry per CDR3 protein. The sample carries about 320,000 distinct CDR3 sequences, roughly an eighth recorded once. The CDR3 covers 15 residues. Germline CDR1 is ENHRY and CDR2 is SYGVKD. V shed 4 bases and J shed 4 bases, with 16 bases lying between them. This sample stems from a study of T-cell memory formation after mild COVID-19. This sequence originates from a man aged 18 to 30 who had mild COVID-19 (a few samples of this study predate the infection). Cell type and time point are not known. The chain links TRBV10-3 to TRBJ1-2; D might be TRBD1 (6 bases). Sequenced sample: PBMCs or a T cell subset sorted from them (not recorded which). The CDR3 loop is CAISGSRQESYGYTF. The DNA of the CDR3 is TGTGCCATCAGTGGTTCCCGACAGGAAAGCTATGGCTACACCTTC.